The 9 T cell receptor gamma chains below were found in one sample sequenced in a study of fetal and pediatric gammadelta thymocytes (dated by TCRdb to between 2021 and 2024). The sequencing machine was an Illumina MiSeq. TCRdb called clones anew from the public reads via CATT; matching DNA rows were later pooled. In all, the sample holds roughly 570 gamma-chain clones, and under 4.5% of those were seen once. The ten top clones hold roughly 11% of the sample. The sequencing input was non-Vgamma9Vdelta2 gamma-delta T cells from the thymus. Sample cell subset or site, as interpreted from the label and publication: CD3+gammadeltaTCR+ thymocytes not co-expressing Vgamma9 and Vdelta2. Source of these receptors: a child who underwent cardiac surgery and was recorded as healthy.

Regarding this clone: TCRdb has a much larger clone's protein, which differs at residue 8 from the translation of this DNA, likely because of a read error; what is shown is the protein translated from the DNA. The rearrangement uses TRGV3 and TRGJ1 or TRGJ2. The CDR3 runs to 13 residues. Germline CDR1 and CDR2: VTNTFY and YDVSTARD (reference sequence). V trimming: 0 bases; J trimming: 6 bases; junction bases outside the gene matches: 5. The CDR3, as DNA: TGTGCCACCTGGGACAGGCGCTGTTATAAGAAACTCTTT. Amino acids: CATWDRRCYKKLF.

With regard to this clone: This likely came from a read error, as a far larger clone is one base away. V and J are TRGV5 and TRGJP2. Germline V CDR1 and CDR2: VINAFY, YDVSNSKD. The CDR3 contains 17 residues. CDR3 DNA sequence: TGTGCCACCTGGGACAGGCCGGGATATAGTAGTGATTGGATCATGACGTTT. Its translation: CATWDRPGYSSDWIMTF.

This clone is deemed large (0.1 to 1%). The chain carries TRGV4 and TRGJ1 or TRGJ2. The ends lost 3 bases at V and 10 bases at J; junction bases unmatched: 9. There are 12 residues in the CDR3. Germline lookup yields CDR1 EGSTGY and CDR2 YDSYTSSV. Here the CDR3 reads CATWDSVKKKLF. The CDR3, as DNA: TGTGCCACCTGGGATTCAGTCAAAAAGAAACTCTTT.

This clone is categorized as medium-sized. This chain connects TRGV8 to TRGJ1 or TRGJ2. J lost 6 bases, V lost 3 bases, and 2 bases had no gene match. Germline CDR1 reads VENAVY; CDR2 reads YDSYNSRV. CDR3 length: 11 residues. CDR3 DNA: TGTGCCACCTGGGATCGTTATAAGAAACTCTTT. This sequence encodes CATWDRYKKLF.

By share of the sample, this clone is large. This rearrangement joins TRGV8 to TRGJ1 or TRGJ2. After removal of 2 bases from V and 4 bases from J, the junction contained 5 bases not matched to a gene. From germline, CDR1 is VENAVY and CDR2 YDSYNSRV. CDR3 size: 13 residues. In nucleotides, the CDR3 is TGTGCCACCTGGGATAATCAGTATTATAAGAAACTCTTT. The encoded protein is CATWDNQYYKKLF.

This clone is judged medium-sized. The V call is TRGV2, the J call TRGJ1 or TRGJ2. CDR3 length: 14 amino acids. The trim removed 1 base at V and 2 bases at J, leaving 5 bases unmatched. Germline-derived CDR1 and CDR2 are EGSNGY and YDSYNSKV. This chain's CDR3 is CATWDGPHYYKKLF. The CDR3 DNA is TGTGCCACCTGGGACGGCCCTCATTATTATAAGAAACTCTTT.

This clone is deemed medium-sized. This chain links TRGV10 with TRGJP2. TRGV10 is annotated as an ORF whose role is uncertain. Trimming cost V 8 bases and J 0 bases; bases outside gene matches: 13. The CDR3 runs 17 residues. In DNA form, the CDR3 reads TGTGCTGCGTGGGATCCCCCTTTTGATAGTAGTGATTGGATCAAGACGTTT. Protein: CAAWDPPFDSSDWIKTF.

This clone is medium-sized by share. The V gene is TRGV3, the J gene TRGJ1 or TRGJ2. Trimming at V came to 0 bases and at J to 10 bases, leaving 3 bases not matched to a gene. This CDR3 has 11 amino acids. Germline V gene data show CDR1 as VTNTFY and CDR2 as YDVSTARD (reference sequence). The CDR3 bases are TGTGCCACCTGGGACAGGCTCAAGAAACTCTTT. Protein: CATWDRLKKLF.

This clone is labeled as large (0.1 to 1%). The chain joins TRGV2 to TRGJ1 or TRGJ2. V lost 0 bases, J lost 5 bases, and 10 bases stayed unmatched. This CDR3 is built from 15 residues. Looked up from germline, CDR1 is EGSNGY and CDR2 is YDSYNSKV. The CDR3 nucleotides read TGTGCCACCTGGGACGGGCCCCCAGGCGATTATAAGAAACTCTTT. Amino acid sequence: CATWDGPPGDYKKLF.